These 31 T cell receptor beta chains were sequenced from one sample in a study of T cells in Graves' hyperthyroidism and ophthalmopathy. The TCR beta CDR3 regions underwent amplification using RNA transcripts as the source. TCR CDR3 underwent first-round RT-PCR with the HTBI primer set. A single record per CDR3 protein comes from TCRdb applying MiXCR to the multiplex PCR reads. The sample carries 110,000 to 150,000 distinct CDR3 sequences, less than 25% recorded once. Sequencing input: blood. Source of these receptors: a woman aged 50 to 60 with Graves' hyperthyroidism that later progressed to Graves' ophthalmopathy.

This clonotype was seen at least ten times. The chain uses TRBV18 and TRBJ1-5; 9 bases agree with TRBD1. Trimming cost V 2 bases and J 6 bases; bases outside gene matches: 5. Germline lookup yields CDR1 KGHSH and CDR2 LQKENI. The CDR3 length is 15 residues. CDR3 in amino acids: CASSPTDRGGQPQHF. The CDR3 DNA follows: TGTGCCAGCTCACCAACGGACAGGGGTGGTCAGCCCCAGCATTTT.

The V and J genes are TRBV5-4 and TRBJ1-1, with D maybe TRBD1 (6 bases). Trimming took off 1 base at V and 6 bases at J, with 22 bases between the two ends. The CDR3 is 17 amino acids. Germline values: CDR1 SGHNT, CDR2 YYREEE (reference sequence). The CDR3 nucleotides are TGTGCCAGCAGCTTGTTACAGGGCAAATATTGGGTAGCTGAAGCTTTCTTT. The encoded protein is CASSLLQGKYWVAEAFF.

The J gene is TRBJ2-7, the V gene TRBV6-1, with TRBD2 matching over 8 bases. The CDR3 has 16 amino acids. Germline trimming cut 6 bases from V and 0 bases from J; bases unmatched to any gene: 10. Germline V gene lookup returns CDR1 MNHNS and CDR2 SASEGT. The CDR3 loop is CASSRPSREASYEQYF. DNA for the CDR3: TGTGCCAGCAGCCGTCCCTCGCGGGAGGCCTCCTACGAGCAGTACTTC.

The sample holds many counts of this clonotype. The chain has TRBV20-1 and TRBJ2-1; 9 positions agree with TRBD1. Germline V gene sequence: CDR1 DFQATT, CDR2 SNEGSKA (reference sequence). The junction had 11 bases not matched to a gene; V was cut back by 2 bases and J by 6 bases. The CDR3 sequence is 16 residues long. Here the CDR3 DNA reads TGCAGTGCTAGAACCCGACAGGGGGTTTTCTTCAATGAGCAGTTCTTC. Amino acid sequence: CSARTRQGVFFNEQFF.

V gene TRBV19 combines with J gene TRBJ2-2; the match to TRBD2 covers 12 bases. Germline CDR1 is LNHDA and CDR2 is SQIVND (reference sequence). This CDR3 spans 16 amino acids. V gave up 5 bases and J gave up 3 bases; unmatched junction bases: 4. CDR3: CASSPSGRAHTGELFF. The CDR3, as DNA: TGTGCCAGTAGTCCTAGCGGGAGGGCCCACACCGGGGAGCTGTTTTTT.

This clonotype appeared many times. The V and J genes are TRBV28 and TRBJ2-1, with 9 bases lining up with TRBD2. V lost 2 bases and J lost 7; bases outside the gene matches: 9. The CDR3 consists of 16 residues. Germline assignment: CDR1 MDHEN and CDR2 SYDVKM. In nucleotides, the CDR3 is TGTGCCAGCAGTTTACTTTCGACTAGCGGAAGAAATGAGCAGTTCTTC. Its translation is CASSLLSTSGRNEQFF.

This clonotype was seen ten or more times. The chain couples TRBV6-1 to TRBJ2-1; 9 bases agree with TRBD2. The germline gives CDR1 MNHNS, CDR2 SASEGT. The CDR3 extends over 15 amino acids. Losses at the gene ends were 6 bases for V and 2 bases for J; bases not matched to a gene: 5. CDR3 amino acids: CASRPTSGAYNEQFF. Here the CDR3 DNA reads TGTGCCAGCAGACCGACTAGCGGAGCCTACAATGAGCAGTTCTTC.

The table lists this clonotype with many counts. The chain couples TRBV6-1 to TRBJ1-6; 7 bases are shared with TRBD1. After removal of 2 bases from V and 10 bases from J, the junction contained 8 bases not matched to a gene. The germline V gene encodes CDR1 MNHNS and CDR2 SASEGT. The CDR3 totals 15 residues. This CDR3 is CASSELPGGGSPLHF. The DNA for the CDR3 is TGTGCCAGCAGTGAACTCCCAGGGGGAGGATCACCCCTCCACTTT.

This clonotype was seen many times. This chain connects TRBV10-2 to TRBJ2-1; the D is unclear. Per the germline V gene, CDR1 is WSHSY and CDR2 is SAAADI. The CDR3 contains 11 residues. V shed 4 bases and J shed 5 bases, with 3 bases lying between them. The CDR3 DNA sequence: TGCGCCAGCAGTGCAAACAATGAGCAGTTCTTC. This gives the protein CASSANNEQFF.

The chain carries TRBV6-2 or TRBV6-3 and TRBJ1-3, with D hard to call. There are 18 residues in the CDR3. V lost 5 bases, J lost 4 bases, and 24 bases lay in between. The germline gives CDR1 MNHEY, CDR2 SVGEGT. For the CDR3, the DNA is TGTGCCAGCAGTACATACTTACGGGCCACCCTTGAGGGAAACACCATATATTTT. It codes for CASSTYLRATLEGNTIYF.

In its sample, this clonotype was seen a few times. The CDR3 nucleotides read TGTGCCAGCAGTTTAACTCAAGGAAGCACTGAAGCTTTCTTT. Amino acids: CASSLTQGSTEAFF. The chain combines TRBV12-3 or TRBV12-4 with TRBJ1-1; D unresolved. This CDR3 is 14 amino acids long. The V end lost 2 bases, the J end lost 4 bases, and 11 bases lay between the germline ends.

DNA for the CDR3: TGTGCCAGCAGCGTATCTAGCGGGAAAAGCACAGATACGCAGTATTTT. Protein: CASSVSSGKSTDTQYF. The rearrangement uses TRBV9 and TRBJ2-3, with 9 bases matching TRBD2. This CDR3 is built from 16 residues. Germline CDR1 reads SGDLS; CDR2 reads YYNGEE. V was clipped by 1 base and J by 0 bases; unmatched bases: 3.

The chain couples TRBV20-1 to TRBJ2-1; D is undetermined. This CDR3 has 12 residues. Trimming left V 0 bases short and J 9 bases short, with 9 bases between. Germline V gene sequence: CDR1 DFQATT, CDR2 SNEGSKA (reference sequence). CDR3 coding DNA: TGCAGTGCTAGAGATCTGGGTGGTGAGCAGTTCTTC. Protein: CSARDLGGEQFF.

This clonotype was seen at least ten times. The V gene is TRBV7-9, the J gene TRBJ2-2, with 7 positions matching TRBD1. The CDR3 sequence is 16 residues long. Germline trimming cut 5 bases from V and 7 bases from J; bases unmatched to any gene: 13. Germline V CDR1 and CDR2: SEHNR, FQNEAQ (reference sequence). The CDR3 here is CASSLRDNRQGGELFF. CDR3 DNA: TGTGCCAGCAGCCTCCGGGACAATCGACAGGGCGGGGAGCTGTTTTTT.

This clonotype was counted at least ten times. The gene calls are TRBV2 and TRBJ2-3, with unresolved D. The CDR3 is made up of 11 amino acids. V lost 4 bases, J lost 5 bases, and 4 bases lay in between. Per the germline V gene, CDR1 is SNHLY and CDR2 is FYNNEI. DNA for the CDR3: TGTGCCAGCAGTGGGCTAGATACGCAGTATTTT. Encoded protein: CASSGLDTQYF.

This clonotype was recorded at least ten times. The chain joins TRBV7-9 to TRBJ1-1; the match to TRBD1 covers 8 bases. Germline V CDR1 and CDR2: SEHNR, FQNEAQ (reference sequence). V was pared by 5 bases and J by 0 bases, with 5 bases of the junction left unmatched. The CDR3 length is 15 residues. The CDR3 DNA follows: TGTGCCAGCAGCCCCTCGACAGGGGTGAACACTGAAGCTTTCTTT. Amino acid sequence: CASSPSTGVNTEAFF.

Many counts were recorded for this clonotype. The chain carries TRBV30 and TRBJ1-1; D gene unclear. The CDR3 has 11 amino acids. Germline V CDR1 and CDR2: GTSNPN, SVGIG (reference sequence). V was shortened by 3 bases and J by 7 bases, with 9 bases between the two germline ends. The CDR3 region is CAWREVGEAFF. CDR3 nucleotide sequence: TGTGCCTGGAGGGAAGTTGGTGAAGCTTTCTTT.

This clonotype was counted at least ten times. V gene TRBV6-1 combines with J gene TRBJ2-5; 7 bases align to TRBD1. The CDR3 has 15 residues. The V gene's germline CDR1 is MNHNS and CDR2 SASEGT. The V and J ends lost 7 bases and 4 bases, in that order; junction bases with no gene match: 12. CDR3 sequence reads: CASTKGRGRGETQYF. CDR3 sequence (DNA): TGTGCCAGCACCAAGGGTAGGGGGCGCGGAGAGACCCAGTACTTC.

The chain couples TRBV28 to TRBJ1-1; weak D call: TRBD1 (5 bases). The germline V gene has CDR1 MDHEN and CDR2 SYDVKM. This CDR3 is 13 amino acids long. V was shortened by 7 bases and J by 1 base, with 10 bases between the two germline ends. CDR3 nucleotides: TGTGCCAGCACCGAGACAGCGAACACTGAAGCTTTCTTT. It specifies CASTETANTEAFF.

This clonotype has at least ten counts. The genes are TRBV19 and TRBJ2-1, with D possibly being TRBD2 (5 bases). Germline lookup yields CDR1 LNHDA and CDR2 SQIVND (reference sequence). CDR3 length equals 14 residues. V was shortened by 5 bases and J by 3 bases, with 11 bases between the two germline ends. The CDR3 DNA follows: TGTGCCAGTAGTGGTCTAGCTTACTACAATGAGCAGTTCTTC. It encodes CASSGLAYYNEQFF. Together with reference TRBV19 and TRBJ2-1, the CDR3 gives the full variable domain: DGGITQSPKYLFRKEGQNVTLSCEQNLNHDAMYWYRQDPGQGLRLIYYSQIVNDFQKGDIAEGYSVSREKKESFPLTVTSAQKNPTAFYLCASSGLAYYNEQFFGPGTRLTVL.

This clonotype was detected many times. The genes are TRBV28 and TRBJ1-1; D call uncertain. Germline assignment: CDR1 MDHEN and CDR2 SYDVKM. Between the trimmed V and J ends, which lost 5 bases and 0 bases, there was a span of 10 bases. The CDR3 covers 14 residues. In DNA, the CDR3 is TGTGCCAGCAGTCGCAGCGTCTTGAACACTGAAGCTTTCTTT. Translating it yields CASSRSVLNTEAFF.

This clonotype was observed many times. The chain uses TRBV6-1 and TRBJ2-5, with TRBD1 identical over 11 bases. CDR1 and CDR2 (germline): MNHNS, SASEGT. V shed 6 bases and J 7 bases; nucleotides not matched to a gene: 10. CDR3 length: 15 amino acids. Written as DNA, the CDR3 is TGTGCCAGCAGATCGCCGGGACAGGGGGTTGCGACCCAGTACTTC. The encoded protein is CASRSPGQGVATQYF.

V and J are TRBV7-9 and TRBJ1-5; D is undetermined. The CDR3 covers 18 residues. Trimming removed 5 bases at V and 2 bases at J, with 22 bases between. Germline loops: CDR1 SEHNR, CDR2 FQNEAQ (reference sequence). CDR3 sequence reads: CASSPPPGHFGGNQPQHF. As DNA, the CDR3 is TGTGCCAGCAGCCCTCCCCCAGGTCACTTCGGTGGCAATCAGCCCCAGCATTTT. The full variable domain, rest sourced from reference TRBV7-9 and TRBJ1-5, is DTGVSQNPRHKITKRGQNVTFRCDPISEHNRLYWYRQTLGQGPEFLTYFQNEAQLEKSRLLSDRFSAERPKGSFSTLEIQRTEQGDSAMYLCASSPPPGHFGGNQPQHFGDGTRLSIL.

This clonotype came up a few times. The rearrangement links TRBV7-2 to TRBJ2-7, with TRBD2 matching over 10 bases. Germline V gives CDR1 SGHTA, CDR2 FQGNSA. V trimming: 1 base; J trimming: 4 bases; junction bases outside the gene matches: 7. The CDR3 is made up of 16 amino acids. DNA for the CDR3: TGTGCCAGCAGCTTAGGGTTACTAGCGGGGCCTTACGAGCAGTACTTC. Translation gives CASSLGLLAGPYEQYF.

This clonotype was seen at least ten times. The rearrangement joins TRBV11-2 to TRBJ2-1; D gene uncertain. Trimming shortened V by 5 bases and J by 6 bases, and 8 bases separated the two germline ends. The CDR3 is made up of 12 amino acids. CDR1 is SGHAT and CDR2 is FQNNGV in the germline V gene. The CDR3: CASSPVPNEQFF. The CDR3 coding sequence is TGTGCCAGCAGCCCCGTCCCCAATGAGCAGTTCTTC.

Comments on this clonotype: At one end, the junction sequence differs from germline, possibly due to a read error. The V and J genes are TRBV7-9 and TRBJ2-2, with TRBD2 identical over 10 bases. CDR3 length: 15 amino acids. The germline CDR1 and CDR2 sequences are SEHNR and FQNEAQ (reference sequence). CDR3 in DNA: TGTGCCAGCAGCGTAGCGGGAGGTCTTCCCGGGGAGCTGTTTTTT. Translated, it gives CASSVAGGLPGELFF. Using reference TRBV7-9 and TRBJ2-2 for the parts outside the CDR3, the full variable domain is DTGVSQNPRHKITKRGQNVTFRCDPISEHNRLYWYRQTLGQGPEFLTYFQNEAQLEKSRLLSDRFSAERPKGSFSTLEIQRTEQGDSAMYLCASSVAGGLPGELFFGEGSRLTVL.

The sample holds many counts of this clonotype. This chain connects TRBV19 to TRBJ1-5; no clear D gene. V was clipped by 7 bases and J by 3 bases, with 13 bases between them. The V gene's germline CDR1 is LNHDA and CDR2 SQIVND (reference sequence). This CDR3 has 14 amino acids. The CDR3 coding sequence is TGTGCCAGTAAGTATAAGGCAGTCAATCAGCCCCAGCATTTT. Protein product: CASKYKAVNQPQHF.

The chain couples TRBV28 to TRBJ2-7; D is uncertain. CDR1 is MDHEN and CDR2 is SYDVKM in the germline V gene. V lost 5 bases and J 1 base, leaving 9 bases between the germline ends. The CDR3 extends over 13 amino acids. CDR3 coding DNA: TGTGCCAGCAGTGACGTGTTTTCCTACGAGCAGTACGTC. Translating it yields CASSDVFSYEQYV.

The chain carries TRBV20-1 and TRBJ1-6; D not certain. The CDR3 runs 15 residues. CDR1 DFQATT and CDR2 SNEGSKA come from the germline V gene (reference sequence). Trimming took 3 bases from V and 7 from J, leaving 16 bases between them. In nucleotides, the CDR3 is TGCAGTGCTAGCCCCTATTCAGCGGGGAATTCACCCCTCCACTTT. It specifies CSASPYSAGNSPLHF.

Points on this clonotype: This could be a read error, since a much larger clone is one nucleotide away. V is TRBV5-6 and J is TRBJ2-3; D might be TRBD2 (6 bases). CDR1 is SGHDT and CDR2 is YYEEEE in the germline V gene. Trimming took off 3 bases at V and 1 base at J, with 15 bases between the two ends. This CDR3 contains 16 residues. CDR3 nucleotides: TGTGCCAGCAGCTGGGGGGACGCCCTGCGCACAGATACGCAGTATTTT. Its translation is CASSWGDALRTDTQYF.

There are many counts of this clonotype. This rearrangement joins TRBV11-2 to TRBJ2-1; D might be TRBD1 (5 bases). The CDR3 extends over 15 amino acids. Per germline, CDR1 SGHAT and CDR2 FQNNGV. V was clipped by 5 bases and J by 4 bases, with 15 bases between them. The CDR3 is CASSPYRKPYNEQFF. The CDR3 DNA sequence: TGTGCCAGCAGCCCCTACAGGAAGCCATACAATGAGCAGTTCTTC.